What follows is one T cell receptor (beta chain) and its context. TEMRA cells were FACS-enriched, and CD8+ and CD4+ T cells were isolated negatively. Trimming pared 2 bases from V and 2 bases from J, leaving 11 bases between. The CDR3 consists of 14 residues. CDR1 SGHDT and CDR2 YYEEEE come from the germline V gene. This sample stems from a study of CD8 T cells in Susac syndrome. Random hexamers served to reverse transcribe about 0.45 to 1 ug RNA. TCRdb passed the immunoSEQ multiplex PCR reads through MiXCR, listing each CDR3 protein once. The sample holds around 150,000 distinct CDR3 sequences; roughly 95% are singletons and the top ten take around 0.13%.

The chain uses TRBV5-6 and TRBJ2-7; D gene unclear. Sequencing was performed on CD4+ T cells from PBMCs. The TCR sequence derives from a human donor in good health. CDR3 sequence (DNA): TGTGCCAGCAGCTTATTATCACCCCCCTACGAGCAGTACTTC. Its translation: CASSLLSPPYEQYF.